Below, 14 T cell receptor beta chains from the same sample are listed, as sequenced in a study of blood T cell repertoires in COVID-19. TCRdb keeps only in-frame clones here, not all; method: immunoSEQ multiplex PCR. The table lists about 34,000 clones, 80% to 90% of them singletons. Source material: peripheral blood. Receptors originate from a man aged 60 to 75 with active COVID-19.

This chain joins TRBV7-3 and TRBJ2-2; 7 bases line up with TRBD1. V shed 4 bases and J 6 bases; nucleotides not matched to a gene: 5. CDR1 and CDR2 (germline): SGHTA, FQGTGA. The length of the CDR3 is 14 residues. CDR3 protein: CASSSTTGSGELFF. In nucleotides, the CDR3 is TGTGCCAGCAGCTCTACGACAGGGTCCGGGGAGCTGTTTTTT.

The V and J genes are TRBV2 and TRBJ2-5, with 11 bases fitting TRBD2. Losses at the gene ends were 0 bases for V and 6 bases for J; bases not matched to a gene: 6. There are 16 residues in the CDR3. CDR1 and CDR2 (germline): SNHLY, FYNNEI. CDR3 sequence reads: CASSEATSGRGKTQYF. CDR3 in DNA: TGTGCCAGCAGTGAAGCTACTAGCGGGAGAGGGAAGACCCAGTACTTC.

This chain uses TRBV5-6 with TRBJ2-3; a weak D match, TRBD2 (6 bases). Germline CDR1 is SGHDT and CDR2 is YYEEEE. Trimming took 1 base from V and 0 from J, leaving 21 bases between them. The CDR3 sequence is 19 residues long. Written as DNA, the CDR3 is TGTGCCAGCAGCTTGTACCTAGCGTGGGGGTCCATCAGCACAGATACGCAGTATTTT. Its protein is CASSLYLAWGSISTDTQYF.

This clone appeared a single time. The genes are TRBV5-1 and TRBJ2-2; 14 positions agree with TRBD2. The CDR3 has 16 residues. The germline V gene encodes CDR1 SGHRS and CDR2 YFSETQ. The V segment lost 4 bases and the J segment 4 bases; nucleotides outside the gene matches: 3. As DNA, the CDR3 is TGCGCCAGCAGCCACGGGACTAGCGGGAGCACCGGGGAGCTGTTTTTT. It is translated as CASSHGTSGSTGELFF.

The rearrangement links TRBV29-1 to TRBJ2-1; 12 bases line up with TRBD2. V dropped 6 bases and J dropped 0; count of bases not matched to a gene: 6. Germline V lookup: CDR1 SQVTM, CDR2 ANQGSEA. The CDR3 has 16 residues. Here the CDR3 reads CSVQGLAGYSYNEQFF. As DNA, the CDR3 is TGCAGCGTACAGGGACTAGCGGGCTACTCCTACAATGAGCAGTTCTTC.

The chain employs TRBV30 and TRBJ2-3, with D uncertain. The CDR3 runs 11 residues. The germline gives CDR1 GTSNPN, CDR2 SVGIG (reference sequence). The V end was cut by 1 base, the J end by 6 bases, with 5 bases between. CDR3 sequence: CAWSDEDTQYF. The CDR3, as DNA: TGTGCCTGGAGTGATGAGGATACGCAGTATTTT.

This clone appeared a single time. V and J are TRBV28 and TRBJ2-6; 7 bases are shared with TRBD1. The CDR3 is 14 amino acids. With 6 bases clipped from V and 4 bases from J, the junction kept 3 bases outside the gene matches. Looked up from germline, CDR1 is MDHEN and CDR2 is SYDVKM. CDR3 loop: CASSTGDGANVLTF. CDR3 nucleotide sequence: TGTGCCAGCAGCACAGGGGACGGGGCCAACGTCCTGACTTTC.

V gene TRBV7-2 combines with J gene TRBJ2-3, with TRBD1 matching 8 bases. J lost 1 base, V lost 1 base, and 7 bases had no gene match. The germline CDR1 and CDR2 sequences are SGHTA and FQGNSA. This CDR3 is built from 17 residues. The CDR3 here is CASSLVGQGARTDTQYF. CDR3 in DNA: TGTGCCAGCAGCTTAGTCGGTCAGGGGGCCCGCACAGATACGCAGTATTTT.

The chain uses TRBV6-5 and TRBJ2-1; 11 nucleotides align to TRBD2. Germline values: CDR1 MNHEY, CDR2 SVGAGI. The V segment lost 8 bases and the J segment 7 bases; nucleotides outside the gene matches: 7. This CDR3 is built from 14 residues. The CDR3, as DNA: TGTGCCAGCTCACTAGCGGGAGTTGGGAATGAGCAGTTCTTC. The encoded protein is CASSLAGVGNEQFF.

The chain uses TRBV14 and TRBJ2-2, with D tentatively TRBD2 (7 bases). Germline V gene sequence: CDR1 SGHDN, CDR2 FVKESK. V lost 4 bases and J 7 bases, leaving 19 bases between the germline ends. This CDR3 has 16 amino acids. The CDR3: CASSPTTGGPVGELFF. The CDR3 DNA is TGTGCCAGCAGCCCCACCACCGGGGGGCCGGTCGGGGAGCTGTTTTTT.

The chain joins TRBV5-1 to TRBJ2-7; 7 bases fit TRBD2. Losses at the gene ends were 0 bases for V and 4 bases for J; bases not matched to a gene: 4. Germline V gene sequence: CDR1 SGHRS, CDR2 YFSETQ. The CDR3 is 14 residues long. The DNA of the CDR3 is TGCGCCAGCAGCTTGGGCGCGGGAGTTTACGAGCAGTACTTC. This gives the protein CASSLGAGVYEQYF. The variable domain in full, completed from reference TRBV5-1 and TRBJ2-7, reads KAGVTQTPRYLIKTRGQQVTLSCSPISGHRSVSWYQQTPGQGLQFLFEYFSETQRNKGNFPGRFSGRQFSNSRSEMNVSTLELGDSALYLCASSLGAGVYEQYFGPGTRLTVT.

This sequence joins TRBV4-2 and TRBJ1-4; a weak D match, TRBD1 (6 bases). V was pared by 0 bases and J by 5 bases, with 13 bases between. CDR3 size: 16 residues. Germline CDR1 is LGHNA and CDR2 is YNFKEQ. Written as DNA, the CDR3 is TGTGCCAGCAGCCAAGAATCGGGCACAGGGAATGAAAAACTGTTTTTT. The encoded protein is CASSQESGTGNEKLFF.

This clone is a singleton in its sample. The chain joins TRBV4-1 to TRBJ2-1, with 7 bases lining up with TRBD1. The CDR3 contains 19 residues. CDR1 and CDR2 from the germline V gene are MGHRA and YSYEKL. The trim removed 3 bases at V and 9 bases at J, leaving 23 bases unmatched. CDR3 DNA sequence: TGCGCCAGCAGCCAGAGCAGGGCCCAAGACAGGGTGGTCAACGCTGAGCAGTTCTTC. It encodes CASSQSRAQDRVVNAEQFF.

This clone was seen a few times. CDR3: CASSQESQREEFF. The CDR3 region has the DNA TGTGCCAGCAGCCAAGAGTCCCAGCGGGAAGAGTTCTTC. This chain links TRBV3-1 (or the pseudogene TRBV3-2) with TRBJ2-1, with 7 bases matching TRBD2. After removal of 0 bases from V and 14 bases from J, the junction contained 7 bases not matched to a gene. CDR1 and CDR2 (germline): LGHDT, YNNKEL (reference sequence). This CDR3 contains 13 residues.